One and the same sample provided the 7 T cell receptor beta chains below, sequenced in a study of T cells in Graves' hyperthyroidism and ophthalmopathy. RNA transcripts provided the source from which TCR beta CDR3 regions were amplified. Initially, a first-round RT-PCR of the TCR CDR3 employed the HTBI primer set. A single record per CDR3 protein comes from TCRdb applying MiXCR to the multiplex PCR reads. The table lists about 480,000 distinct CDR3 sequences, around a quarter of them singletons, with about 11% in the top ten. The sample comprised blood. The receptors derive from a woman younger than 45 with Graves' ophthalmopathy.

This chain uses TRBV30 with TRBJ2-5; 8 positions match TRBD2. The CDR3 has 13 residues. Germline lookup yields CDR1 GTSNPN and CDR2 SVGIG (reference sequence). Losses at the gene ends were 4 bases for V and 6 bases for J; bases not matched to a gene: 7. The CDR3 region is CAWIGAGEQTQYF. In DNA, the CDR3 is TGTGCCTGGATCGGAGCGGGAGAGCAGACCCAGTACTTC.

This clonotype was found many times. The chain links TRBV13 to TRBJ2-2; TRBD2 aligns across 8 bases. Germline CDR1 reads PRHDT; CDR2 reads FYEKMQ (reference sequence). CDR3 size: 16 residues. Germline trimming cut 5 bases from V and 6 bases from J; bases unmatched to any gene: 11. The CDR3 sequence is CASSGSFGTRSGELFF. The CDR3 bases are TGTGCCAGCAGCGGCTCTTTTGGGACTAGATCCGGGGAGCTGTTTTTT.

This clonotype was recorded at least ten times. The rearrangement links TRBV7-2 to TRBJ1-2, with 11 bases aligning to TRBD1. CDR1 and CDR2 from the germline V gene are SGHTA and FQGNSA. The CDR3 totals 14 residues. V lost 5 bases and J lost 5; bases outside the gene matches: 4. CDR3 nucleotide sequence: TGTGCCAGCAGCACCGGACAGGGGGCTTATGGCTACACCTTC. The encoded protein is CASSTGQGAYGYTF.

This clonotype occurred a few times. This sequence joins TRBV20-1 and TRBJ2-7; TRBD2 aligns across 10 bases. The V segment lost 3 bases and the J segment 1 base; nucleotides outside the gene matches: 6. CDR3 length equals 15 residues. The germline gives CDR1 DFQATT, CDR2 SNEGSKA (reference sequence). CDR3 DNA sequence: TGCAGTGCTAGTTTACTAGCGGGGCAATCCTACGAGCAGTACTTC. This translates into CSASLLAGQSYEQYF.

This clonotype was counted at least ten times. This chain connects TRBV28 to TRBJ1-5; D is possibly TRBD1 (5 bases). The CDR3 totals 14 residues. Trimming stripped 6 bases from V and 0 bases from J, with 9 bases between. Germline CDR1 MDHEN, CDR2 SYDVKM. The CDR3 reads CASRDTYSNQPQHF. The CDR3 DNA sequence: TGTGCCAGCAGGGACACCTATAGCAATCAGCCCCAGCATTTT.

This clonotype occurred a few times. The V call is TRBV28, the J call TRBJ2-7; no clear D. CDR3 length: 14 residues. Trimming cost V 3 bases and J 2 bases, with 11 bases left between them. Per the germline V gene, CDR1 is MDHEN and CDR2 is SYDVKM. The CDR3 loop reads CASSFRQVPYEQYF. DNA for the CDR3: TGTGCCAGCAGTTTTCGGCAGGTTCCCTACGAGCAGTACTTC.

This chain connects TRBV6-5 to TRBJ1-2; 10 bases are shared with TRBD1. J lost 4 bases, V lost 1 base, and 6 bases had no gene match. Per the germline V gene, CDR1 is MNHEY and CDR2 is SVGAGI. This CDR3 is built from 16 residues. CDR3 in DNA: TGTGCCAGCAGTTACTTCCCGGGACAGGGGATCTATGGCTACACCTTC. Translation: CASSYFPGQGIYGYTF.